This TCR beta chain was sequenced in a study of T-cell memory formation after mild COVID-19. General observations from the study: Chiefly within CM and EM were the contracting CD4+ clones; CD8+ ones were within EMRA. CD4/CD8 balance held among clones contracting day 15 to 85, and later expanders leaned CD4+.

In this sample, this clonotype turned up a few times. Its antigen is currently unknown. Germline V gene data show CDR1 as LNHNV and CDR2 as YYDKDF (reference sequence). Trimming stripped 6 bases from V and 8 bases from J, with 10 bases between. The CDR3 totals 11 residues. In TCRdb, the 5' RACE reads were re-called with MiXCR into one record per CDR3 protein. The sample yields 400,000 or so distinct CDR3 sequences, roughly 20% seen once. Sequencing was carried out using PBMCs or a T cell subset sorted from them (not recorded which). The clonotype was recovered from an adult woman who had mild COVID-19 (a few samples of this study predate the infection). Cell type and time point are not known. The chain combines TRBV15 with TRBJ1-2, with D maybe TRBD1 (6 bases). This CDR3 is CATSERGGYTF. DNA of the CDR3: TGTGCCACCAGTGAGAGGGGGGGCTACACCTTC.